A single sample gave rise to the 25 T cell receptor beta chains below, sequenced in a study of T cells in Graves' hyperthyroidism and ophthalmopathy. Researchers amplified the TCR beta CDR3 regions from RNA transcripts. Researchers ran a first-round RT-PCR on the TCR CDR3 using the HTBI primer set. TCRdb analysed the multiplex PCR reads with MiXCR anew, one entry per CDR3 protein. The repertoire holds 350,000 or so distinct CDR3 sequences, 18% seen once, with roughly 16% in the top ten. Sequenced input: blood. The receptor set was obtained from a woman between 35 and 50 years old with Graves' ophthalmopathy.

About this clonotype: A much larger clone differs by one base, so this may be a read error. The V and J genes are TRBV5-1 and TRBJ2-5; the D is unclear. This CDR3 contains 12 residues. Germline V CDR1 and CDR2: SGHRS, YFSETQ. CDR3 DNA: TGCGTCAGCAGCCGTCCAAAAGAGACCCAGTACTTC. It specifies CVSSRPKETQYF.

This clonotype was recorded at least ten times. V and J are TRBV28 and TRBJ1-5, with D uncertain. This CDR3 comprises 13 residues. The V end lost 1 base, the J end lost 11 bases, and 12 bases lay between the germline ends. Per the germline V gene, CDR1 is MDHEN and CDR2 is SYDVKM. CDR3 sequence reads: CASSLLADQSQHF. As DNA, the CDR3 is TGTGCCAGCAGTTTATTAGCGGATCAATCCCAGCATTTT.

This clonotype was recorded many times. V is TRBV28 and J is TRBJ1-3; weak D call: TRBD1 (6 bases). V dropped 9 bases and J dropped 0 bases, with 15 bases sitting between them. The germline gives CDR1 MDHEN, CDR2 SYDVKM. The CDR3 contains 15 residues. CDR3 loop: CARGASRRSGNTIYF. The CDR3 bases are TGTGCCAGGGGGGCGTCCAGGCGCTCTGGAAACACCATATATTTT.

This clonotype was counted many times. The rearrangement links TRBV15 to TRBJ2-7; D is possibly TRBD1 (6 bases). The CDR3 covers 12 residues. Per the germline V gene, CDR1 is LNHNV and CDR2 is YYDKDF (reference sequence). The ends were cut back, 4 bases at V and 4 bases at J, with 8 bases in the middle. CDR3 DNA sequence: TGTGCCACCAGCACAGGGGAATACGAGCAGTACTTC. Its translation is CATSTGEYEQYF.

This clonotype has more than one count but fewer than ten. One end of the junction varies from germline; a read error may be responsible. The chain recombines TRBV6-5 with TRBJ1-6; 11 bases match TRBD1. Germline CDR1 MNHEY, CDR2 SVGAGI. The length of the CDR3 is 16 residues. The CDR3 DNA reads as TGTGCCAGCAGCTCTTCCCCGGGACAGGGGGATTCACCCCTCTACTTT. Encoded protein: CASSSSPGQGDSPLYF.

This clonotype was observed many times. The rearrangement joins TRBV6-5 to TRBJ2-5; D assignment may be TRBD1 or TRBD2 (5 bases each). The CDR3 runs 13 residues. Between the trimmed V and J ends, which lost 6 bases and 4 bases, there was a span of 12 bases. Germline CDR1 reads MNHEY; CDR2 reads SVGAGI. In nucleotides, the CDR3 is TGTGCCAGCAGGGGTGGGGGTCGAGAGACCCAGTACTTC. This gives the protein CASRGGGRETQYF.

This clonotype was found many times. This chain links TRBV2 with TRBJ2-7; TRBD1 agrees at 7 bases. This CDR3 is 16 amino acids long. Germline V lookup: CDR1 SNHLY, CDR2 FYNNEI. J lost 3 bases, V lost 4 bases, and 12 bases had no gene match. CDR3 sequence (DNA): TGTGCCAGCAGTGCAACCTTAATCCGGGACAGCTACGAGCAGTACTTC. Translated, it gives CASSATLIRDSYEQYF.

The chain couples TRBV12-3 or TRBV12-4 to TRBJ2-5; TRBD1 might be the D (5 bases). The CDR3 spans 13 residues. V was shortened by 6 bases and J by 5 bases, with 13 bases between the two germline ends. The CDR3 spells CASSQGLSETQYF. The DNA of the CDR3 is TGTGCCAGCAGCCAGGGTCTGAGCGAGACCCAGTACTTC.

J is TRBJ1-1 and V is TRBV12-3 or TRBV12-4, with unresolved D. The V gene lost 4 bases and the J gene lost 5 bases, with 14 bases spanning the gap. This CDR3 is 14 amino acids long. The CDR3 nucleotides read TGTGCCAGCAGTTCCCTGACAAGGAGGACTGAAGCTTTCTTT. As protein: CASSSLTRRTEAFF.

This rearrangement joins TRBV6-2 or TRBV6-3 to TRBJ2-7; TRBD1 matches 9 bases. Germline V CDR1 and CDR2: MNHEY, SVGEGT. V shed 6 bases, J shed 0 bases, and the junction held 18 bases outside the gene matches. This CDR3 has 19 residues. The CDR3 region is CASSPRRGTGSTNSYEQYF. CDR3 coding DNA: TGTGCCAGCAGCCCAAGGCGAGGGACAGGGAGTACGAACTCCTACGAGCAGTACTTC.

The V and J genes are TRBV12-5 and TRBJ2-2; either TRBD1 or TRBD2 may fit D (5 bases each). The CDR3 totals 13 residues. CDR1 and CDR2 (germline): LGHNT, FRNRAP. The V end was cut by 6 bases, the J end by 3 bases, with 8 bases between. DNA of the CDR3: TGTGCTAGTGGGGGGACCTACACCGGGGAGCTGTTTTTT. As protein: CASGGTYTGELFF. The full variable domain, its missing parts supplied by reference TRBV12-5 and TRBJ2-2, is DARVTQTPRHKVTEMGQEVTMRCQPILGHNTVFWYRQTMMQGLELLAYFRNRAPLDDSGMPKDRFSAEMPDATLATLKIQPSEPRDSAVYFCASGGTYTGELFFGEGSRLTVL.

This clonotype was seen ten or more times. The J gene is TRBJ1-2, the V gene TRBV10-3; perhaps TRBD1 as D (5 bases). Germline CDR1 ENHRY, CDR2 SYGVKD. Trimming left V 7 bases short and J 4 bases short, with 13 bases between. The CDR3 has 13 amino acids. CDR3 sequence (DNA): TGTGCCATCATGGGGGGATTTGGCTATGGCTACACCTTC. It translates to CAIMGGFGYGYTF.

The chain recombines TRBV6-1 with TRBJ2-7; D unresolved. The V gene's germline CDR1 is MNHNS and CDR2 SASEGT. V was clipped by 0 bases and J by 3 bases, with 6 bases between them. CDR3 size: 13 residues. The CDR3 is CASSEAASYEQYF. The CDR3 DNA reads as TGTGCCAGCAGTGAAGCGGCCAGCTACGAGCAGTACTTC.

Ten or more counts support this clonotype. The chain employs TRBV28 and TRBJ1-1; D ambiguous. Germline CDR1 is MDHEN and CDR2 is SYDVKM. Trimming cost V 6 bases and J 1 base, with 9 bases left between them. CDR3 length equals 13 residues. DNA of the CDR3: TGTGCCAGCAGGATAGGTGAGAACACTGAAGCTTTCTTT. It translates to CASRIGENTEAFF.

The chain combines TRBV14 with TRBJ2-2, with 10 bases aligning to TRBD2. Germline CDR1 is SGHDN and CDR2 is FVKESK. The CDR3 is 14 residues long. V shed 6 bases, J shed 7 bases, and the junction held 5 bases outside the gene matches. This CDR3 reads CASSPLAGYGELFF. Written as DNA, the CDR3 is TGTGCCAGCAGTCCACTAGCGGGATACGGGGAGCTGTTTTTT.

Many counts were recorded for this clonotype. The CDR3 nucleotides read TGCAGTGCTAGAGGTATTTATTGGTGGGACTACGAGCAGTACTTC. As protein: CSARGIYWWDYEQYF. The chain recombines TRBV20-1 with TRBJ2-7; D is uncertain. CDR3 length: 15 amino acids. Trimming removed 1 base at V and 3 bases at J, with 16 bases between. The germline CDR1 and CDR2 sequences are DFQATT and SNEGSKA (reference sequence).

Concerning this clonotype: This could be a read error, since a much larger clone is one nucleotide away. This chain links TRBV13 with TRBJ2-5, with a weak D call TRBD1 (5 bases). Trimming pared 8 bases from V and 4 bases from J, leaving 17 bases between. The CDR3 runs 14 residues. Germline V lookup: CDR1 PRHDT, CDR2 FYEKMQ (reference sequence). The CDR3 sequence: CASGPPGPRETQYF. Here the CDR3 DNA reads TGTGCCAGCGGCCCCCCAGGGCCTCGAGAGACCCAGTACTTC.

There are many counts of this clonotype. This rearrangement joins TRBV6-1 to TRBJ1-1; D gene ambiguous. V was clipped by 6 bases and J by 5 bases, with 4 bases between them. This CDR3 has 10 residues. Per germline, CDR1 MNHNS and CDR2 SASEGT. The CDR3: CASSWTEAFF. The CDR3, as DNA: TGTGCCAGCAGCTGGACTGAAGCTTTCTTT.

Many counts were recorded for this clonotype. The V call is TRBV20-1, the J call TRBJ2-7; no clear D gene. The CDR3 consists of 12 residues. Trimming removed 7 bases at V and 3 bases at J, with 13 bases between. Germline V gene lookup returns CDR1 DFQATT and CDR2 SNEGSKA (reference sequence). The CDR3 DNA reads as TGCAGTGTTAAGACCGGGCTCTACGAGCAGTACTTC. This codes for CSVKTGLYEQYF.

V usage is TRBV20-1 and J usage is TRBJ2-5; D is undetermined. The ends were cut back, 5 bases at V and 5 bases at J, with 15 bases in the middle. Germline V gene data show CDR1 as DFQATT and CDR2 as SNEGSKA (reference sequence). The CDR3 runs to 13 residues. Here the CDR3 reads CSARPGSRETQYF. CDR3 DNA: TGCAGTGCTCGCCCCGGCTCGAGGGAGACCCAGTACTTC.

The genes are TRBV30 and TRBJ2-7; D gene uncertain. This CDR3 has 12 amino acids. CDR1 GTSNPN and CDR2 SVGIG come from the germline V gene (reference sequence). Between the trimmed V and J ends, which lost 3 bases and 0 bases, there was a span of 6 bases. The CDR3 sequence is CAWRGSSYEQYF. In DNA form, the CDR3 reads TGTGCCTGGAGGGGCAGCTCCTACGAGCAGTACTTC.

The table lists this clonotype with many counts. This sequence joins TRBV19 and TRBJ2-5; D unclear. The length of the CDR3 is 14 residues. Germline CDR1 and CDR2: LNHDA and SQIVND (reference sequence). The germline V and J ends were trimmed by 3 bases and 5 bases, with 13 bases remaining between them. Written as DNA, the CDR3 is TGTGCCAGTAGTATTCTCTACCCCATGGAGACCCAGTACTTC. It translates to CASSILYPMETQYF.

In its sample, this clonotype was seen once. The junction departs from the called germline gene at one end, perhaps through a read error. The chain uses TRBV28 and TRBJ1-3, with TRBD1 identical over 7 bases. Germline V gene data show CDR1 as MDHEN and CDR2 as SYDVKM. The CDR3 has 16 residues. The CDR3 here is CASSSDRESSGNTIFF. The CDR3 nucleotides read TGTGCCAGCAGTAGTGACAGGGAGAGCTCTGGAAACACCATATTTTTT.

This clonotype was counted at least ten times. The V and J genes are TRBV27 and TRBJ1-5; 9 bases fit TRBD1. This CDR3 contains 13 residues. CDR1 and CDR2 from the germline V gene are MNHEY and SMNVEV (reference sequence). The J segment lost 6 bases and the V segment lost 8 bases, leaving 5 bases of the junction unmatched. DNA of the CDR3: TGTGCCAGCGGGACAGGGTTTGGTCAGCCCCAGCATTTT. Residues: CASGTGFGQPQHF.

This clonotype was counted ten times or more. The chain has TRBV6-4 and TRBJ2-2; D is unresolved. Germline CDR1 MRHNA, CDR2 SNTAGT. V shed 2 bases and J shed 3 bases, with 4 bases lying between them. The CDR3 has 13 residues. The CDR3 protein is CASSDSDTGELFF. For the CDR3, the DNA is TGTGCCAGCAGTGACAGCGACACCGGGGAGCTGTTTTTT.